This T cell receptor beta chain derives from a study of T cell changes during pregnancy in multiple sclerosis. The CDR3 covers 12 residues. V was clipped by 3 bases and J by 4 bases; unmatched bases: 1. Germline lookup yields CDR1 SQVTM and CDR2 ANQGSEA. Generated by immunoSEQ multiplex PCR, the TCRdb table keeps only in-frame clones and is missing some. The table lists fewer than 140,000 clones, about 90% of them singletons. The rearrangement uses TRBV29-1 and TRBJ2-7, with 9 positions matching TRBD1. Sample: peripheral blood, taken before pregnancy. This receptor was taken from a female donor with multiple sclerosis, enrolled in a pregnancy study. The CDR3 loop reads CSVDGTGYEQYF. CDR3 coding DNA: TGCAGCGTTGACGGGACAGGGTACGAGCAGTACTTC.